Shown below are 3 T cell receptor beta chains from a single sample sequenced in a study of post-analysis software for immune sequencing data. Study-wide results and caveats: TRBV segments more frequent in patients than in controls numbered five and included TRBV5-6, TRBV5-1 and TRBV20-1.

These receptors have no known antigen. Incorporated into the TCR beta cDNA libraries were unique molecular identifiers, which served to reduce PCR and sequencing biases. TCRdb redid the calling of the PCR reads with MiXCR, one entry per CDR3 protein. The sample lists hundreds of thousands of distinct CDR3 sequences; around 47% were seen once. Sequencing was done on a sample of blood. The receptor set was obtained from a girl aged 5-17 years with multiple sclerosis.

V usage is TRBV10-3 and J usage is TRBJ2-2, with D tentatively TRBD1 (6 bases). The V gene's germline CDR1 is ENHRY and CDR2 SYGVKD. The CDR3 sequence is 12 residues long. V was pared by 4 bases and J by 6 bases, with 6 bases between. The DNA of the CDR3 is TGTGCCATCAGTGGGGGGCCCGGGGAGCTGTTTTTT. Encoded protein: CAISGGPGELFF.

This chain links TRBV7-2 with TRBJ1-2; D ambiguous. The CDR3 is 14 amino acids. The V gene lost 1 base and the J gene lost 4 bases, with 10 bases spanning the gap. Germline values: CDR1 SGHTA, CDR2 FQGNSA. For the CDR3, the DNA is TGTGCCAGCAGCTTAGTGGACGGCTCCTATGGCTACACCTTC. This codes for CASSLVDGSYGYTF.

The CDR3 nucleotides are TGTGCCAGCAGCCCTCGGACAGGGTTTGAAAAACTGTTTTTT. As protein: CASSPRTGFEKLFF. The chain links TRBV7-2 to TRBJ1-4, with 8 bases that match TRBD1. The trim removed 5 bases at V and 7 bases at J, leaving 6 bases unmatched. The CDR3 is 14 residues long. Germline assignment: CDR1 SGHTA and CDR2 FQGNSA.